One sample yielded the 2 T cell receptor beta chains listed below, sequenced in a study of shared clonotypes between healthy human individuals. The protocol was immunoSEQ multiplex PCR, while the TCRdb copy is restricted to in-frame clones and leaves out a portion. This table has 1.4 million to 1.5 million clones, 95% to 97% appearing once. The sequenced sample was naive CD4+ T cells sorted from blood. As for subset: CD45RA+ positively selected. These receptors were obtained from a man aged 30 to 39 in good health.

J is TRBJ2-2 and V is TRBV7-3; D ambiguous. Looked up from germline, CDR1 is SGHTA and CDR2 is FQGTGA. The CDR3 consists of 17 residues. Trimming removed 6 bases at V and 0 bases at J, with 17 bases between. This chain's CDR3 is CASSPSLAAANTGELFF. CDR3 in DNA: TGTGCCAGCAGTCCCTCCCTCGCAGCAGCGAACACCGGGGAGCTGTTTTTT.

The chain links TRBV7-6 to TRBJ1-1, with no clear D. The germline V and J ends were trimmed by 5 bases and 1 base, with 8 bases remaining between them. Germline loops: CDR1 SGHVS, CDR2 FNYEAQ. The CDR3 extends over 13 amino acids. The CDR3 bases are TGTGCCAGCAGCGTATCCAAGAACACTGAAGCTTTCTTT. Its protein product is CASSVSKNTEAFF. Drawing the rest from reference TRBV7-6 and TRBJ1-1, the complete variable domain is GAGVSQSPRYKVTKRGQDVALRCDPISGHVSLYWYRQALGQGPEFLTYFNYEAQQDKSGLPNDRFSAERPEGSISTLTIQRTEQRDSAMYRCASSVSKNTEAFFGQGTRLTVV.